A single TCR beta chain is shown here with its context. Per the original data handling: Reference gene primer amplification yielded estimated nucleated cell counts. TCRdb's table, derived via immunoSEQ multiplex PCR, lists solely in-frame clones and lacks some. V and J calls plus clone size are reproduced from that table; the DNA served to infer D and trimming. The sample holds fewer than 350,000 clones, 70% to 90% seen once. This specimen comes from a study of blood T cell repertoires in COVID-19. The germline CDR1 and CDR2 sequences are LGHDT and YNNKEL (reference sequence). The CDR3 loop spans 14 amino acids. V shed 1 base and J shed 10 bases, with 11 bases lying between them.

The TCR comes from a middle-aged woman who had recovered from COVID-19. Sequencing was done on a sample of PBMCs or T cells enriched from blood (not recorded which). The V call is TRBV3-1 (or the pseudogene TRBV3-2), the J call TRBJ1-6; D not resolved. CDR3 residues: CASSQVDTRSPLHF. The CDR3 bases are TGTGCCAGCAGCCAAGTCGATACGCGGTCACCCCTCCACTTT.